These T cell receptor beta chains were read from a single sample in a study of blood T cell repertoires in COVID-19. Method: immunoSEQ multiplex PCR; TCRdb's copy keeps in-frame clones and lacks some. The sample contains more than 100,000 clones, roughly 83% of which appear only once. The sample comprised peripheral blood. These receptor sequences come from a woman in her twenties or thirties who had recovered from COVID-19. CDR3s leave out the opening cysteine and the closing phenylalanine or tryptophan.

len	v_gene	j_gene	CDR3aa
11	TRBV5-4	TRBJ1-1	ASSLGANTEAF
11	TRBV27	TRBJ1-1	ASSSGVFTEAF
12	TRBV9	TRBJ2-1	ASSVRGGGDEQF
15	TRBV27	TRBJ2-3	ASSRGTSGGALDTQY
12	TRBV7-2	TRBJ2-5	ASSLLTRSETQY
11	TRBV6-4	TRBJ1-1	ASSRSGNTEAF
12	TRBV9	TRBJ1-1	ASSVGVGGTEAF
11	TRBV19	TRBJ1-2	ASSIPGLAGYT
10	TRBV12-3/TRBV12-4	TRBJ2-5	ASSFRGKTQY
13	TRBV3-1/TRBV3-2	TRBJ2-1	ASSDERSKYNEQF
13	TRBV7-2	TRBJ1-5	ASSFQGGAALTQH
13	TRBV11-3	TRBJ1-6	ASSLDGSDNSPLH
13	TRBV25-1	TRBJ1-1	ASSDIGQGVSEAF
14	TRBV5-1	TRBJ2-5	ASSFGAGGRQETQY
12	TRBV9	TRBJ1-5	ASSVTGGTQPQH
9	TRBV7-9	TRBJ2-5	ASSQVETQY
15	TRBV25-1	TRBJ2-1	ASSESQLAGGHNEQF
15	TRBV15	TRBJ2-3	ATSSPGLAGGLDTQY
12	TRBV5-5	TRBJ1-1	ASSLSPVNTEAF
12	TRBV9	TRBJ1-4	ASRAGTGNEKLF
17	TRBV27	TRBJ1-6	ASSRDRGRGSSYNSPLH
13	TRBV11-2	TRBJ2-5	ASSLGSGQGETQY
12	TRBV19	TRBJ2-7	ASSIEAWEDEQY
13	TRBV7-3	TRBJ2-1	ASSRTSGRINEQF
13	TRBV5-1	TRBJ2-7	ASTPGGGTSYEQY
16	TRBV6-2/TRBV6-3	TRBJ1-1	ASSVQGAIYESSTEAF
14	TRBV18	TRBJ1-1	ASSPGQGAMGTEAF
15	TRBV3-1/TRBV3-2	TRBJ2-1	ASSPQGASRVGNEQF
14	TRBV4-1	TRBJ1-3	ASSQENGHSGNTIY
11	TRBV5-1	TRBJ2-1	ASSRDRADEQF
12	TRBV3-1/TRBV3-2	TRBJ2-3	ASRDTGGTDTQY
13	TRBV4-2	TRBJ2-5	ASSQGIAGQETQY
14	TRBV10-3	TRBJ1-1	AISSSPGDQNTEAF
10	TRBV2	TRBJ1-1	ASSDGVAEAF
13	TRBV3-1/TRBV3-2	TRBJ2-3	ASSTTRGGMDTQY
17	TRBV5-4	TRBJ2-7	ASSLHSLTAERENYEQY
12	TRBV5-1	TRBJ2-1	ASKEERYYNEQF
13	TRBV2	TRBJ2-2	ASSRERGDTGELF
10	TRBV10-3	TRBJ1-2	AISETGRGYT
14	TRBV27	TRBJ1-2	ASSLLFRGANYGYT
15	TRBV11-3	TRBJ2-1	ASSSRLAAAAYNEQF
13	TRBV2	TRBJ2-1	ASHSRAQFTNEQF
14	TRBV14	TRBJ2-5	ASSQPRTSGQETQY
14	TRBV21-1	TRBJ1-5	ASSSWTGGPNQPQH
13	TRBV9	TRBJ1-3	ASSPFGQPGNTIY
13	TRBV6-4	TRBJ2-3	ASSDGGGEADTQY
12	TRBV29-1	TRBJ1-4	SVGEGGRNEKLF
13	TRBV6-5	TRBJ1-2	ASSTRDRGLYGYT
15	TRBV3-1/TRBV3-2	TRBJ1-3	ASSQDLITGSGNTIY
11	TRBV7-3	TRBJ1-1	ASSIRGNTEAF
11	TRBV19	TRBJ2-5	ASSIAGGETQY
11	TRBV27	TRBJ1-2	ASSLGTGAGYT
14	TRBV7-6	TRBJ1-2	ASSLAGGVVNYGYT